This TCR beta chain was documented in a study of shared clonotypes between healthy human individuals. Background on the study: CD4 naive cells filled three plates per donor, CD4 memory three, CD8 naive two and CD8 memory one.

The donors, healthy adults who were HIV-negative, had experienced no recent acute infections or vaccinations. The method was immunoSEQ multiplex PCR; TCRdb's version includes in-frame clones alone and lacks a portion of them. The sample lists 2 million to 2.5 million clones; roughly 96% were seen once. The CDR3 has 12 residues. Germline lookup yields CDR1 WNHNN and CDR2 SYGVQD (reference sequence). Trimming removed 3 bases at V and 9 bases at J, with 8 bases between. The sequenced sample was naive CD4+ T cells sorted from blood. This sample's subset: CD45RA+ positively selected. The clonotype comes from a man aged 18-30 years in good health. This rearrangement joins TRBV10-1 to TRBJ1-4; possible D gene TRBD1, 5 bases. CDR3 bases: TGCGCCAGCAGTGACCGGGGACAAAAACTGTTTTTT. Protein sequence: CASSDRGQKLFF.